The rows below give T cell receptor beta chains drawn from one sample of a study of cytomegalovirus exposure and HLA in healthy donors. Repertoires were generated with immunoSEQ multiplex PCR, while TCRdb's copy carries only in-frame clones and drops some. The table includes about 95,000 clones, just over 70% detected once. Sequencing was performed on PBMCs. The receptors shown here come from a man aged 60 to 69 in good health and CMV-seronegative. Both conserved end residues are part of each CDR3. The D gene is left open where the match is weak. Not all rows give a size; the values are once, few, many and, for expanded clones, a class.

D gene	V gene	clone size	J gene	CDR3 protein	CDR3 DNA
TRBD1	TRBV18	once	TRBJ2-5	CASSPTQGKETQYF	TGTGCCAGCTCACCAACACAGGGGAAAGAGACCCAGTACTTC
-	TRBV7-2	few	TRBJ1-6	CASSPRGGGGSPLHF	TGTGCCAGCAGCCCCCGGGGAGGAGGAGGCTCACCCCTCCACTTT
-	TRBV29-1	-	TRBJ2-5	CSVEVGRGLGETQYF	TGCAGCGTTGAGGTAGGGCGGGGGCTTGGAGAGACCCAGTACTTC
TRBD1	TRBV5-4	-	TRBJ2-5	CASSPGQGELSKTQYF	TGTGCCAGCAGCCCAGGACAGGGTGAATTGTCCAAGACCCAGTACTTC
TRBD2	TRBV4-3	few	TRBJ2-5	CASSQSGVRTQYF	TGCGCCAGCAGTCAAAGCGGGGTTAGGACCCAGTACTTC
-	TRBV30	-	TRBJ2-1	CAWKSRLADEQFF	TGTGCCTGGAAATCGAGATTAGCCGATGAGCAGTTCTTC
TRBD1	TRBV10-3	once	TRBJ2-7	CAISGSGTDLSYEQYF	TGTGCCATCAGTGGTTCCGGGACAGATCTCTCCTACGAGCAGTACTTC
-	TRBV28	-	TRBJ2-1	CASSPGDSGGNEQFF	TGTGCCAGCAGTCCGGGGGATTCAGGCGGCAATGAGCAGTTCTTC
-	TRBV29-1	-	TRBJ2-3	CSVELIGGDTQYF	TGCAGCGTTGAATTGATCGGGGGAGATACGCAGTATTTT
-	TRBV5-1	-	TRBJ2-7	CASRPDMSYEQYF	TGCGCCAGCAGACCAGACATGAGCTACGAGCAGTACTTC
-	TRBV7-9	-	TRBJ1-4	CASSLGVRVQEKLFF	TGTGCCAGCAGCTTAGGGGTCAGGGTCCAGGAAAAACTGTTTTTT
-	TRBV5-5	-	TRBJ2-1	CASSLAPGGNNEQFF	TGTGCCAGCAGCTTAGCCCCGGGCGGGAACAATGAGCAGTTCTTC
TRBD2	TRBV30	-	TRBJ2-2	CAWSPGGGGGTGELFF	TGTGCCTGGTCCCCGGGAGGCGGGGGGGGGACCGGGGAGCTGTTTTTT
-	TRBV19	-	TRBJ1-5	CASSSGTAPGDQPQHF	TGTGCCAGTAGTAGCGGTACGGCGCCCGGAGATCAGCCCCAGCATTTT
-	TRBV29-1	-	TRBJ2-7	CSVGGSAYEQYF	TGCAGCGTCGGAGGGTCCGCCTACGAGCAGTACTTC
-	TRBV30	-	TRBJ1-3	CALRDTLSGNTIYF	TGTGCCCTAAGGGACACCCTCTCTGGAAACACCATATATTTT
-	TRBV30	-	TRBJ1-1	CAWSGKMGRVTEAFF	TGTGCCTGGAGCGGCAAAATGGGCAGGGTCACTGAAGCTTTCTTT
-	TRBV10-3	-	TRBJ2-1	CAISEWQGTEQFF	TGTGCCATCAGTGAGTGGCAGGGGACCGAGCAGTTCTTC
TRBD1	TRBV5-5	-	TRBJ1-2	CASSSDRGVLYGYTF	TGTGCCAGCAGCTCTGACAGGGGAGTTTTGTATGGCTACACCTTC
-	TRBV23-1	-	TRBJ2-7	CASSHPKQYF	TGCGCCAGCAGTCATCCAAAGCAGTACTTC
-	TRBV5-4	-	TRBJ2-7	CASSLGQNYEQYF	TGTGCCAGCAGCTTGGGACAGAACTACGAGCAGTACTTC
-	TRBV2	-	TRBJ2-4	CASNQGAKNIQYF	TGTGCCAGCAACCAGGGGGCCAAAAACATTCAGTACTTC
-	TRBV7-6	-	TRBJ2-7	CASSLGSAGAISYEQYF	TGTGCCAGCAGCTTAGGATCTGCGGGGGCGATCTCCTACGAGCAGTACTTC
TRBD2	TRBV7-6	-	TRBJ2-5	CASSQGLAGGQETQYF	TGTGCCAGCAGCCAAGGACTAGCGGGGGGGCAAGAGACCCAGTACTTC
-	TRBV19	-	TRBJ1-1	CASSISQNTEAFF	TGTGCCAGTAGTATTTCACAGAACACTGAAGCTTTCTTT
TRBD2	TRBV5-1	-	TRBJ2-3	CASSLGLAGGLFGTSTDTQYF	TGCGCCAGCAGCTTGGGGCTAGCGGGGGGCCTATTCGGGACTAGCACAGATACGCAGTATTTT
-	TRBV28	once	TRBJ1-2	CASSLQGGYTF	TGTGCCAGCAGTCTCCAGGGTGGCTACACCTTC
-	TRBV29-1	-	TRBJ1-4	CSVAGGDTEKLFF	TGCAGCGTTGCTGGGGGGGATACGGAAAAACTGTTTTTT
TRBD2	TRBV5-1	once	TRBJ2-5	CASSPGTRQETQYF	TGCGCCAGCAGCCCTGGGACTAGACAAGAGACCCAGTACTTC
-	TRBV4-3	-	TRBJ2-1	CASSQVAPGSYNEQFF	TGCGCCAGCAGCCAAGTTGCACCCGGTAGCTACAATGAGCAGTTCTTC
TRBD2	TRBV19	-	TRBJ2-2	CASSGTSYPGELFF	TGTGCCAGTAGTGGGACTAGCTATCCCGGGGAGCTGTTTTTT
TRBD1	TRBV19	-	TRBJ1-1	CASSGTGRMNTEAFF	TGTGCCAGTAGCGGGACAGGTAGAATGAACACTGAAGCTTTCTTT
-	TRBV10-3	few	TRBJ2-5	CAASNGRQQETQYF	TGTGCCGCGTCCAACGGGAGACAGCAAGAGACCCAGTACTTC
-	TRBV6-1	-	TRBJ1-1	CASTLSNPAEAFF	TGTGCCAGCACCCTATCCAATCCGGCTGAAGCTTTCTTT
-	TRBV6-6	few	TRBJ1-4	CASSPRVDEKLFF	TGTGCCAGCAGTCCCCGGGTCGATGAAAAACTGTTTTTT
-	TRBV5-4	-	TRBJ1-2	CASSLLGVGYGYTF	TGTGCCAGCAGCTTGTTAGGGGTAGGCTATGGCTACACCTTC
-	TRBV4-1	-	TRBJ2-7	CASSQGTPGGYEQYF	TGCGCCAGCAGCCAAGGAACTCCCGGCGGCTACGAGCAGTACTTC
-	TRBV7-2	-	TRBJ2-3	CASSLASGDTQYF	TGTGCCAGCAGCTTAGCTTCGGGAGATACGCAGTATTTT
-	TRBV6-1	-	TRBJ1-1	CASSEPLVNTEAFF	TGTGCCAGCAGTGAACCCCTAGTGAACACTGAAGCTTTCTTT
TRBD1	TRBV30	once	TRBJ2-3	CAWSVGGQGPDTQYF	TGTGCCTGGAGTGTAGGAGGACAGGGCCCAGATACGCAGTATTTT
TRBD2	TRBV7-2	once	TRBJ2-3	CASSYTSGGRDTQYF	TGTGCCAGCAGCTACACTAGCGGGGGGAGGGATACGCAGTATTTT
-	TRBV29-1	-	TRBJ1-2	CSVDREGYGYTF	TGCAGCGTTGACAGGGAAGGCTATGGCTACACCTTC
-	TRBV30	-	TRBJ1-5	CAWSQTGNQPQHF	TGTGCCTGGAGTCAAACTGGCAATCAGCCCCAGCATTTT
TRBD1	TRBV7-2	-	TRBJ2-1	CASSRHDRGNEQFF	TGTGCCAGCAGCCGCCACGACAGGGGCAATGAGCAGTTCTTC
-	TRBV2	-	TRBJ2-7	CATGLGFYEQYF	TGTGCCACAGGGCTGGGATTCTACGAGCAGTACTTC
TRBD1	TRBV6-1	-	TRBJ2-7	CASSDTGVLQQYF	TGTGCCAGCAGTGATACAGGGGTATTGCAGCAGTACTTC
TRBD2	TRBV7-6	once	TRBJ2-5	CASSSPKAGALREETQYF	TGTGCCAGCAGCTCGCCCAAAGCGGGGGCCCTAAGGGAAGAGACCCAGTACTTC
-	TRBV7-9	-	TRBJ2-1	CALKLRADEQFF	TGTGCCCTTAAGCTTAGAGCGGATGAGCAGTTCTTC
-	TRBV6-6	-	TRBJ2-5	CASRNRGGEETQYF	TGTGCCAGCAGAAACAGGGGGGGAGAAGAGACCCAGTACTTC
TRBD1	TRBV5-4	-	TRBJ2-1	CASSLGTGDNEQFF	TGTGCCAGCAGCTTGGGGACAGGAGACAATGAGCAGTTCTTC
-	TRBV14	-	TRBJ2-4	CASSQFRANIQYF	TGTGCCAGCAGCCAATTCAGGGCAAACATTCAGTACTTC
-	TRBV4-3	-	TRBJ1-1	CASSQVPGMNTEAFF	TGCGCCAGCAGCCAAGTGCCAGGGATGAACACTGAAGCTTTCTTT
-	TRBV7-2	once	TRBJ1-2	CASSLLGYGYTF	TGTGCCAGCAGCTTACTAGGATATGGCTACACCTTC
-	TRBV7-7	-	TRBJ2-2	CASSYQGTGELFF	TGTGCTAGCAGTTACCAGGGAACCGGGGAGCTGTTTTTT
TRBD2	TRBV29-1	-	TRBJ2-1	CSVPRLAEYNEQFF	TGCAGCGTTCCTCGACTAGCGGAATACAATGAGCAGTTCTTC
-	TRBV6-1	-	TRBJ2-5	CASSENRAETQYF	TGTGCCAGCAGTGAAAACAGGGCTGAGACCCAGTACTTC
TRBD1	TRBV5-1	-	TRBJ1-3	CASSLEGQVGSTIYF	TGCGCCAGCAGCTTGGAGGGACAGGTCGGAAGCACCATATATTTT
TRBD1	TRBV2	-	TRBJ1-5	CASSGTGNQPQHF	TGTGCCAGCAGTGGGACAGGGAATCAGCCCCAGCATTTT
-	TRBV29-1	once	TRBJ1-2	CSALGARNYGYTF	TGCAGCGCCTTGGGGGCTCGAAACTATGGCTACACCTTC
-	TRBV6-5	-	TRBJ1-5	CASRWTAQHF	TGTGCCAGCAGGTGGACAGCCCAGCATTTT